This T cell receptor beta chain was sequenced for a study of T-cell reconstitution after alpha-beta-depleted transplantation in children. Findings and caveats of the study: In some patients, recipient T cells and intrathymic progenitors surviving conditioning explained high day-60 diversity. Reported findings indicate that, about two months after transplant, alpha-beta T cells came from several hundred expanded clones, which were derived from non-depleted graft cells. At one year after transplant, newly produced T cells mostly accounted for T-cell counts and diversity.

Turning to this clonotype: Its cognate antigen is unknown.

After removal of 8 bases from V and 0 bases from J, the junction contained 1 base not matched to a gene. In germline, CDR1 is ENHRY, CDR2 SYGVKD. The CDR3 is made up of 15 amino acids. The library targeted TCRbeta and was prepared with unique molecular identifiers. Each CDR3 protein gets one entry after TCRdb re-called the PCR reads with MiXCR. The table shows 500,000 to 600,000 distinct CDR3 sequences, with roughly 30% occurring only once. The sequences come from PBMCs, collected before TCRalphabeta/CD19-depleted stem cell transplant. The chain carries TRBV10-3 and TRBJ2-1; 13 bases line up with TRBD2. The receptor was isolated from a boy younger than two with Wiskott-Aldrich syndrome, due to receive a stem cell transplant. Written as DNA, the CDR3 is TGTGCCATCGGGACTAGCGGGAACTCCTACAATGAGCAGTTCTTC. It is translated as CAIGTSGNSYNEQFF.